Presented here are 22 T cell receptor beta chains from one specimen sequenced in a study of blood T cells in healthy people across ages. Primed by a sample-barcoded 5' primer and a J-beta primer mix, a second PCR proceeded for about 7 to 11 cycles. TCRdb reprocessed the 5' RACE reads with MiXCR, giving one entry per CDR3 protein. The top ten hold 29% of the sample, which has 270,000 or so distinct CDR3 sequences, 27% seen once. Sequencing was done on a sample of blood. The receptor set was obtained from a woman in her 70s in good health.

The CDR3 DNA reads TGTGCCAGCAGGGACCCGGCCACCGGGGAGCTGTTTTTT. This sequence encodes CASRDPATGELFF. This chain joins TRBV6-6 and TRBJ2-2; D not resolved. CDR1 is MNHNY and CDR2 is SVGAGI in the germline V gene (reference sequence). The V end lost 6 bases, the J end lost 4 bases, and 9 bases lay between the germline ends. CDR3 length equals 13 residues.

This clonotype was detected a few times. This chain uses TRBV20-1 with TRBJ2-5; TRBD2 aligns across 14 bases. Germline CDR1 is DFQATT and CDR2 is SNEGSKA (reference sequence). CDR3 length: 17 residues. V gave up 6 bases and J gave up 2 bases; unmatched junction bases: 11. The DNA for the CDR3 is TGCAGTGCAGCCCCCCTTGGGACTAGCGGGAGTCAAGAGACCCAGTACTTC. Translating it yields CSAAPLGTSGSQETQYF.

The chain couples TRBV12-3 or TRBV12-4 to TRBJ2-5; D is possibly TRBD1 or TRBD2 (6 bases each). The DNA matches TRBJ2-1 better at its end, which makes the J call doubtful. The CDR3 sequence is 16 residues long. CDR3 protein: CASSSLAKGGYNEQFF. CDR3 sequence (DNA): TGTGCCAGCAGTAGTTTGGCGAAGGGGGGCTACAATGAGCAGTTCTTC.

J is TRBJ2-1 and V is TRBV6-5; possibly TRBD2 for D (7 bases). Germline loops: CDR1 MNHEY, CDR2 SVGAGI. The CDR3 runs to 15 residues. Trimming removed 5 bases from V and 9 bases from J, with 20 bases in between. The CDR3 nucleotides read TGTGCCAGCAGTCCGGGACACCGGGGAGGGGGTGAGCAGTTCTTC. This encodes CASSPGHRGGGEQFF.

As to this clonotype: This CDR3 fails to terminate in the conserved phenylalanine or tryptophan, so it likely reflects a read error. This sequence joins TRBV6-2 or TRBV6-3 and TRBJ1-5, with no clear D. The V end lost 5 bases, the J end lost 6 bases, and 11 bases lay between the germline ends. The CDR3 is 13 amino acids. Germline V CDR1 and CDR2: MNHEY, SVGEGT. CDR3 sequence reads: CASSSDNLQPQHV. The CDR3 nucleotides read TGTGCCAGCAGTAGCGACAATCTTCAGCCCCAGCATGTT.

The chain is built from TRBV12-3 or TRBV12-4 and TRBJ2-7; 8 nucleotides agree with TRBD1. J was trimmed by 4 bases and V by 6 bases; bases with no gene match: 5. This CDR3 is built from 13 residues. The CDR3 nucleotides read TGTGCCAGCAGAGGACAGGGCGTATACGAGCAGTACTTC. Amino acid sequence: CASRGQGVYEQYF.

J is TRBJ2-4 and V is TRBV11-2, with D possibly being TRBD1 (7 bases). V was clipped by 3 bases and J by 5 bases, with 11 bases between them. This CDR3 spans 14 amino acids. In germline, CDR1 is SGHAT, CDR2 FQNNGV. The CDR3 reads CASSFSGGQNIQYF. The CDR3 DNA reads TGTGCCAGCAGCTTCTCAGGGGGGCAAAACATTCAGTACTTC.

This clonotype appeared a few times. The junction departs from the called germline gene at one end, perhaps through a read error. This sequence joins TRBV28 and TRBJ2-6; D remains unclear. The CDR3 has 15 residues. Germline lookup yields CDR1 MDHEN and CDR2 SYDVKM. The CDR3 is CAGSVIRVGANVLTF. The CDR3 DNA sequence: TGTGCCGGCAGCGTTATAAGGGTTGGGGCCAACGTCCTGACTTTC.

CDR3 in DNA: TGTGCCACCAGTGACTCCGGTTCGGTCTCCTACAATGAGCAGTTCTTC. It yields the protein CATSDSGSVSYNEQFF. This chain joins TRBV24-1 and TRBJ2-1; unclear D gene. This CDR3 is 16 amino acids long. In germline, CDR1 is KGHDR, CDR2 SFDVKD. Trimming took off 4 bases at V and 0 bases at J, with 12 bases between the two ends.

There are a few counts of this clonotype. The CDR3 reads CASSRSGGRGETQYF. The CDR3 coding sequence is TGTGCCAGCAGCCGTTCAGGCGGGAGGGGAGAGACCCAGTACTTC. The chain has TRBV7-2 and TRBJ2-5; 9 bases match TRBD2. This CDR3 contains 15 residues. Germline V gene data show CDR1 as SGHTA and CDR2 as FQGNSA. V lost 5 bases and J lost 4; bases outside the gene matches: 8. Filled out from reference TRBV7-2 and TRBJ2-5, the complete variable domain reads GAGVSQSPSNKVTEKGKDVELRCDPISGHTALYWYRQSLGQGLEFLIYFQGNSAPDKSGLPSDRFSAERTGGSVSTLTIQRTQQEDSAVYLCASSRSGGRGETQYFGPGTRLLVL.

The V gene is TRBV20-1, the J gene TRBJ2-1; 10 bases align to TRBD2. With V trimmed by 1 base and J by 12 bases, 3 bases remained unmatched. Germline assignment: CDR1 DFQATT and CDR2 SNEGSKA (reference sequence). This CDR3 spans 12 amino acids. This CDR3 reads CSARVAGGSQFF. The CDR3 region has the DNA TGCAGTGCTAGAGTAGCGGGAGGATCGCAGTTCTTC.

This clonotype was recorded a few times. The V and J genes are TRBV7-2 and TRBJ2-5, with 9 bases lining up with TRBD2. The trim removed 6 bases at V and 2 bases at J, leaving 4 bases unmatched. CDR3 length: 14 amino acids. Germline V gene data show CDR1 as SGHTA and CDR2 as FQGNSA. CDR3 in amino acids: CASSLAGPQETQYF. The CDR3 DNA is TGTGCCAGCAGTCTAGCGGGGCCACAAGAGACCCAGTACTTC.

The sample holds a few counts of this clonotype. The rearrangement joins TRBV9 to TRBJ2-2; no clear D gene. CDR3 length: 14 amino acids. V lost 1 base and J lost 4, with 8 bases in between. In germline, CDR1 is SGDLS, CDR2 YYNGEE. The CDR3 nucleotides are TGTGCCAGCAGCGTACGAAGTCTCACCGGGGAGCTGTTTTTT. Translation: CASSVRSLTGELFF. Combining the CDR3 with reference TRBV9 and TRBJ2-2 gives the whole variable domain DSGVTQTPKHLITATGQRVTLRCSPRSGDLSVYWYQQSLDQGLQFLIQYYNGEERAKGNILERFSAQQFPDLHSELNLSSLELGDSALYFCASSVRSLTGELFFGEGSRLTVL.

A remark on this clonotype: Only one base separates this from a far larger clonotype, so it likely reflects a read error. CDR3 sequence: CASSLTDAQYF. The CDR3 DNA follows: TGTGCCAGCAGCCTCACAGATGCGCAGTATTTT. This chain links TRBV25-1 with TRBJ2-3; D remains unclear. Germline V gene lookup returns CDR1 MGHDK and CDR2 SYGVNS. This CDR3 region has 11 residues. Full variable domain (rest looked up from reference TRBV25-1 and TRBJ2-3): EADIYQTPRYLVIGTGKKITLECSQTMGHDKMYWYQQDPGMELHLIHYSYGVNSTEKGDLSSESTVSRIRTEHFPLTLESARPSHTSQYLCASSLTDAQYFGPGTRLTVL.

This clonotype was picked up a small number of times. The chain uses TRBV15 and TRBJ1-2; 12 nucleotides align to TRBD1. CDR3 size: 17 residues. The germline gives CDR1 LNHNV, CDR2 YYDKDF (reference sequence). With V trimmed by 2 bases and J by 8 bases, 12 bases remained unmatched. CDR3 sequence: CATSRTGTGGAVGGYTF. CDR3 nucleotide sequence: TGTGCCACCAGCAGAACCGGGACAGGGGGCGCGGTTGGAGGCTACACCTTC.

The rearrangement uses TRBV20-1 and TRBJ2-3, with D maybe TRBD1 (6 bases). The CDR3 consists of 15 residues. V lost 0 bases and J lost 2, with 12 bases in between. CDR1 is DFQATT, CDR2 SNEGSKA, per germline (reference sequence). CDR3 residues: CSARDTGWSTDTQYF. The CDR3, as DNA: TGCAGTGCTAGAGATACAGGGTGGTCCACAGATACGCAGTATTTT.

This clonotype was seen a handful of times. This chain links TRBV6-1 with TRBJ1-4; unclear D gene. V lost 3 bases, J lost 5 bases, and 10 bases lay in between. Germline V gives CDR1 MNHNS, CDR2 SASEGT. The CDR3 has 14 amino acids. CDR3 nucleotide sequence: TGTGCCAGCAGTGATTTAAGGGTCAATGAAAAACTGTTTTTT. Amino acids: CASSDLRVNEKLFF.

The V call is TRBV6-2 or TRBV6-3, the J call TRBJ2-5; D not certain. Trimming removed 3 bases from V and 2 bases from J, with 16 bases in between. The CDR3 is 16 residues long. CDR1 MNHEY and CDR2 SVGEGT come from the germline V gene. The CDR3 protein is CASSYGVQALQETQYF. CDR3 in DNA: TGTGCCAGCAGTTATGGGGTTCAGGCCCTTCAAGAGACCCAGTACTTC.

In this sample, this clonotype turned up a few times. This chain uses TRBV6-5 with TRBJ2-5; no definite D call. The J call may be incorrect, as the DNA end agrees better with TRBJ2-1. Looked up from germline, CDR1 is MNHEY and CDR2 is SVGAGI. The CDR3 totals 15 residues. In DNA, the CDR3 is TGTGCCAGCAGTTACTCGAATGGTGATTACAATGAGCAGTTCTTC. It yields the protein CASSYSNGDYNEQFF.

The chain couples TRBV12-3 or TRBV12-4 to TRBJ2-7; D gene uncertain. The CDR3 is made up of 14 amino acids. Trimming pared 6 bases from V and 3 bases from J, leaving 15 bases between. CDR3: CASSPPGDFYEQYF. The CDR3, as DNA: TGTGCCAGCAGCCCCCCTGGGGATTTCTACGAGCAGTACTTC.

This clonotype was counted between two and nine times. V gene TRBV7-6 combines with J gene TRBJ2-5; 10 bases are a match to TRBD2. CDR1 and CDR2 from the germline V gene are SGHVS and FNYEAQ. The CDR3 loop spans 16 amino acids. Trimming removed 1 base from V and 2 bases from J; junction bases left unmatched: 4. The CDR3 DNA follows: TGTGCCAGCAGCTTAGGGCGAGCGGGAGGGCAAGAGACCCAGTACTTC. Translating gives CASSLGRAGGQETQYF. Full variable domain (remainder filled in from reference TRBV7-6 and TRBJ2-5): GAGVSQSPRYKVTKRGQDVALRCDPISGHVSLYWYRQALGQGPEFLTYFNYEAQQDKSGLPNDRFSAERPEGSISTLTIQRTEQRDSAMYRCASSLGRAGGQETQYFGPGTRLLVL.

This chain joins TRBV28 and TRBJ2-7, with D tentatively TRBD1 (7 bases). Per germline, CDR1 MDHEN and CDR2 SYDVKM. V was shortened by 4 bases and J by 5 bases, with 18 bases between the two germline ends. This CDR3 has 15 residues. The CDR3 loop reads CASSYHRGGTDEQYF. As DNA, the CDR3 is TGTGCCAGCAGTTACCACAGGGGAGGCACCGACGAGCAGTACTTC.